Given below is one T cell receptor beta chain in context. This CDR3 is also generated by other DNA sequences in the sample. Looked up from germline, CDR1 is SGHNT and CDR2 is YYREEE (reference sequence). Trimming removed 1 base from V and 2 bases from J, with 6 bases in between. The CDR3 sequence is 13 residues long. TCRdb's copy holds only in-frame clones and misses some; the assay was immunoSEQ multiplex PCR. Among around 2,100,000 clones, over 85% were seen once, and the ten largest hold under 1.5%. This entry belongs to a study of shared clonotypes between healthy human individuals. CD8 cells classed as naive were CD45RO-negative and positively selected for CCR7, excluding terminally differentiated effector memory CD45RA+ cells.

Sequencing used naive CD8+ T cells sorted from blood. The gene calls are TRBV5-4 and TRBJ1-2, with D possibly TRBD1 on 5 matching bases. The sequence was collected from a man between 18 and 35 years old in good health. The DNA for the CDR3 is TGTGCCAGCAGCTTGTCAGGGAACTATGGCTACACCTTC. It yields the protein CASSLSGNYGYTF. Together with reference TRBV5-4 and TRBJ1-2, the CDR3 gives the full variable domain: ETGVTQSPTHLIKTRGQQVTLRCSSQSGHNTVSWYQQALGQGPQFIFQYYREEENGRGNFPPRFSGLQFPNYSSELNVNALELDDSALYLCASSLSGNYGYTFGSGTRLTVV.